This paragraph reports one T cell receptor (beta chain). This record belongs to a study of blood T cell repertoires in COVID-19. As for the study in general: Sample material is recorded as cDNA or gDNA derived from T cells, B-cell-depleted T cells, or PBMCs.

This CDR3 region has 13 residues. Germline CDR1 GTSNPN, CDR2 SVGIG (reference sequence). The repertoire was sequenced with immunoSEQ multiplex PCR; TCRdb's copy has only in-frame clones and lacks some. The sample shows about 170,000 clones, roughly 83% of them seen only once. The sequence came from a woman in her forties or fifties who had recovered from COVID-19. The sequenced sample was PBMCs or T cells enriched from blood (not recorded which). The chain joins TRBV30 to TRBJ2-1; D possibly corresponds to TRBD2 (6 bases). CDR3 sequence (DNA): TGTGTGGGGCGGGACGGTACCTACAATGAGCAGTTCTTC. It codes for CVGRDGTYNEQFF.